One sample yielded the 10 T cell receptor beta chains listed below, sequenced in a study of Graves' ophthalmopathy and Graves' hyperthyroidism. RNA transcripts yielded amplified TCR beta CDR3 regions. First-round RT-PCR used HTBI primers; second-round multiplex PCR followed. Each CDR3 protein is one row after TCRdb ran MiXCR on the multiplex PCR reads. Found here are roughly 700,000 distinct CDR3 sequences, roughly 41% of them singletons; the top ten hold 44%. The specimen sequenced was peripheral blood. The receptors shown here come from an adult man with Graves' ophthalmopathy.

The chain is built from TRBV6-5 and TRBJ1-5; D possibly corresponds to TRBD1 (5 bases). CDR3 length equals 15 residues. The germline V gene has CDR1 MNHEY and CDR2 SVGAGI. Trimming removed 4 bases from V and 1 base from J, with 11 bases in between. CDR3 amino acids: CASSFLSGSNQPQHF. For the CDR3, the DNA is TGTGCCAGCAGTTTTTTGTCAGGGAGCAATCAGCCCCAGCATTTT.

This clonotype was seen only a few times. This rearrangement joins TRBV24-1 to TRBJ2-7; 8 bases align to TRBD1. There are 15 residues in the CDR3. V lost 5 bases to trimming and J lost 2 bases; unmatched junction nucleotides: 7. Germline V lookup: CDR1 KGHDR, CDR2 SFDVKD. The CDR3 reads CATSVPDRAPYEQYF. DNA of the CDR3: TGTGCCACCAGTGTCCCGGACAGGGCTCCCTACGAGCAGTACTTC.

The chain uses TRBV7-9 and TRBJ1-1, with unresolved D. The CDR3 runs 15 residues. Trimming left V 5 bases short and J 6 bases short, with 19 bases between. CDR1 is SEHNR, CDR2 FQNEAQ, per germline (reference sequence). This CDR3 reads CASSLTYLSSAEAFF. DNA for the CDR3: TGTGCCAGCAGCCTAACCTACTTGTCTAGCGCTGAAGCTTTCTTT.

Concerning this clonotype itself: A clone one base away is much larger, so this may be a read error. In DNA form, the CDR3 reads TGTGCCAGCAGCTTATACGGGATAGAGACCCAGTACTTC. It translates to CASSLYGIETQYF. The V call is TRBV7-8, the J call TRBJ2-5, with D possibly TRBD2 on 5 matching bases. The CDR3 consists of 13 residues. CDR1 and CDR2 from the germline V gene are SGHVS and FQNEAQ. Trimming took 2 bases from V and 4 from J, leaving 8 bases between them.

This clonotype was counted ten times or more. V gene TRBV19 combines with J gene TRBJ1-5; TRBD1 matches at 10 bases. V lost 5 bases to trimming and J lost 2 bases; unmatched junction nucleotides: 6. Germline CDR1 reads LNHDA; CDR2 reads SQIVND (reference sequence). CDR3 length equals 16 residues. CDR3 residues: CASSATGTGGNQPQHF. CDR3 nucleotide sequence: TGTGCCAGTAGTGCGACCGGGACAGGGGGCAATCAGCCCCAGCATTTT.

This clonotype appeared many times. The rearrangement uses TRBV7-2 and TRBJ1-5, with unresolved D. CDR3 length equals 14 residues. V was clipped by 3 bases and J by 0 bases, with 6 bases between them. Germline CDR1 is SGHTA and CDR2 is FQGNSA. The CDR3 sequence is CASSLGYSNQPQHF. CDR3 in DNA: TGTGCCAGCAGCTTGGGTTATAGCAATCAGCCCCAGCATTTT. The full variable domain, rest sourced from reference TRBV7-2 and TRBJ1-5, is GAGVSQSPSNKVTEKGKDVELRCDPISGHTALYWYRQSLGQGLEFLIYFQGNSAPDKSGLPSDRFSAERTGGSVSTLTIQRTQQEDSAVYLCASSLGYSNQPQHFGDGTRLSIL.

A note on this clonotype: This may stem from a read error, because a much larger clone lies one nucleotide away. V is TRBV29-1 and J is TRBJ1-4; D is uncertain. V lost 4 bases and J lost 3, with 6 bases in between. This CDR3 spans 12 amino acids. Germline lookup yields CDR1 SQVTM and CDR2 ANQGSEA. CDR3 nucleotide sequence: TGCAGCGTTGCTGGGCCTAATGAAAAACTGTTTTTT. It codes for CSVAGPNEKLFF. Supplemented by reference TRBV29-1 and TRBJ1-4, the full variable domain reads SAVISQKPSRDICQRGTSLTIQCQVDSQVTMMFWYRQQPGQSLTLIATANQGSEATYESGFVIDKFPISRPNLTFSTLTVSNMSPEDSSIYLCSVAGPNEKLFFGSGTQLSVL.

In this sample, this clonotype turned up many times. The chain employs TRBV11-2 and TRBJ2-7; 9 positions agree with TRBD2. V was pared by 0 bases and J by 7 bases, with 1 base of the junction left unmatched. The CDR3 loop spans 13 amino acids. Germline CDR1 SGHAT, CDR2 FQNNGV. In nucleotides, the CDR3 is TGTGCCAGCAGCTTAGACCTAGCGGGAGAGCAGTACTTC. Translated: CASSLDLAGEQYF.

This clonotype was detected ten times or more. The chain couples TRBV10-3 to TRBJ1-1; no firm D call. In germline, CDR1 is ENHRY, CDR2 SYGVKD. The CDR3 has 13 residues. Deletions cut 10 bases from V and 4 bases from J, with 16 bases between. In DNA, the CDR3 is TGTGCCACACGACCTGACTTGGGCACTGAAGCTTTCTTT. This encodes CATRPDLGTEAFF.

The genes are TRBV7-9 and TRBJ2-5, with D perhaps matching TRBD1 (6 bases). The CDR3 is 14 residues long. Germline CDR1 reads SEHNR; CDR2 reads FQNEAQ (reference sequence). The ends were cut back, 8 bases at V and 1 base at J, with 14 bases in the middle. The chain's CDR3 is CASEAGARQETQYF. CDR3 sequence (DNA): TGTGCCAGCGAGGCAGGGGCCCGCCAAGAGACCCAGTACTTC.